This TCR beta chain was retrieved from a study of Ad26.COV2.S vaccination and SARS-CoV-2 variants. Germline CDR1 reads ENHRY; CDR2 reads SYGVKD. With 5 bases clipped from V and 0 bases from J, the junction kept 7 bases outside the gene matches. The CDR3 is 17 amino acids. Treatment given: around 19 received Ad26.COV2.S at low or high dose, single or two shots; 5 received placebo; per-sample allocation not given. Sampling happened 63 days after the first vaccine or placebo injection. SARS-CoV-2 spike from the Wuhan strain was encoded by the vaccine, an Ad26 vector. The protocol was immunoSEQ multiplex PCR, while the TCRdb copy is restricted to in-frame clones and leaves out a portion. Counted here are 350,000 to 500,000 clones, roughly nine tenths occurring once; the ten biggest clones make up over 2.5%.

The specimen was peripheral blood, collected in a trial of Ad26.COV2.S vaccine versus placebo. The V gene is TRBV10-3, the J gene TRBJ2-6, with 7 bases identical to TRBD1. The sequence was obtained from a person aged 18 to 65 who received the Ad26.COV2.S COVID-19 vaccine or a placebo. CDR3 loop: CAISPTGAYSGANVLTF. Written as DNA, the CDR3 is TGTGCCATCAGTCCCACAGGGGCCTACTCTGGGGCCAACGTCCTGACTTTC.